The clone carrying this T cell receptor (beta chain) was found a few times. Its antigen is currently unknown. CDR1 and CDR2 (germline): SGHTA, FQGTGA. The CDR3 runs to 17 residues. Trimming cost V 1 base and J 2 bases; bases outside gene matches: 5. The study ran its PCR with 60 Vbeta and 13 Jbeta primers. Clones were read by immunoSEQ multiplex PCR, and TCRdb kept only the in-frame ones, dropping some. The data show fewer than 100,000 clones, approximately 71% seen once. These data belong to a study of cytomegalovirus exposure and HLA in healthy donors. The study, taken as a whole, reports: Among TCR beta chains of equal frequency, HLA-associated ones were more clonally expanded in a later analysis. Specific recognition of CMV antigens was confirmed in vitro for a few chains (all CMV-associated). TCR beta V segments were, for the most part, productive about 87% or about 30% of the time in an earlier analysis. Sequences of the TCR beta chain were said to predict the HLA-A and HLA-B alleles of most subjects accurately.

The chain uses TRBV7-3 and TRBJ2-1; TRBD2 matches 10 bases. The receptor was derived from a female donor in good health and CMV-seronegative. The sequencing input was PBMCs. The CDR3 sequence: CASSLNRAGGPYNEQFF. CDR3 DNA sequence: TGTGCCAGCAGCTTAAACCGAGCGGGAGGGCCCTACAATGAGCAGTTCTTC.